This is a list of T cell receptor beta chains from one sample in a study of cytomegalovirus exposure and HLA in healthy donors. Profiled with immunoSEQ multiplex PCR; TCRdb holds only in-frame clones, not every one. Here the sample spans 150,000 to 200,000 clones, 78% being singletons. Material for sequencing was PBMCs. These receptors came from a woman in her 30s in good health and CMV-seropositive. Both conserved end residues are part of each CDR3. The order of the fields is V gene, clone size, J gene, CDR3 protein. Clone size, where shown, is once, few, many, or a class for clones that have expanded.

TRBV2	NA	TRBJ2-2	CASHRENTGELFF
TRBV5-1	NA	TRBJ2-3	CASSLWTGNTDTQYF
TRBV6-6	NA	TRBJ1-5	CASSGTGNRYQPQHF
TRBV29-1	NA	TRBJ2-2	CSCTPTKNTGELFF
TRBV29-1	NA	TRBJ2-5	CSGREPETQYF
TRBV15	NA	TRBJ2-7	CATSRGRHSSYEQYF
TRBV29-1	NA	NA	CSVEGGGSDSYEQYF
TRBV5-6	NA	TRBJ2-3	CASRQAGDTQYF
TRBV19	NA	TRBJ2-6	CASSMEDRAPLSGANVLTF
TRBV18	NA	TRBJ1-4	CASSPDRGKLFF
TRBV6-5	few	TRBJ1-6	CASSLRDPPLHF
TRBV6-1	NA	TRBJ1-2	CASSRGPNWGYTF
TRBV6-5	NA	TRBJ2-2	CASRLNTGELFF
TRBV15	NA	TRBJ1-2	CATSRDLGSGYTF
TRBV6-5	NA	TRBJ2-7	CASSTGKSYEQYF
TRBV19	NA	TRBJ1-5	CASSSHRSLNQPQHF
TRBV7-9	once	TRBJ2-2	CAWRPRDTGELFF
TRBV6-6	NA	TRBJ2-3	CASSYREHTDTQYF
TRBV29-1	NA	TRBJ2-2	CSAQTRTGRDGELFF
TRBV7-8	NA	TRBJ2-1	CASSLASFTSKRVNEQFF
TRBV6-5	NA	TRBJ1-4	CASSRWTVDEKLFF
TRBV7-8	few	TRBJ2-1	CASSLYTGFRGADNNEQFF
TRBV2	NA	TRBJ1-2	CASRSGVVGYGYTF
TRBV6-1	many	TRBJ1-5	CASSERGEVGNQPQHF
TRBV2	NA	TRBJ2-7	CASSVKREWYEQYF
TRBV2	NA	TRBJ2-6	CASSEINPRTSGANVLTF
TRBV10-3	few	TRBJ2-1	CAIRPVDAGRYNEQFF
TRBV10-3	NA	TRBJ1-5	CAISGQGYGESNQPQHF
TRBV5-1	NA	TRBJ2-5	CASSLAVYQDRETQYF
TRBV2	NA	TRBJ1-5	CASSSGTTRFKAQHF
TRBV5-6	NA	TRBJ1-5	CASSLGQGQQPQHF
TRBV7-9	NA	TRBJ1-1	CASTSDSLNTEAFF
TRBV5-8	NA	TRBJ2-4	CASATKKADIQYF
TRBV5-6	NA	TRBJ1-2	CASSEDRGWGYTF
TRBV10-1	NA	TRBJ2-2	CASGPGGPGELFF
TRBV7-6	NA	TRBJ2-3	CASSHSGDTQYF
TRBV2	NA	TRBJ1-2	CASSEMEIYGYTF
TRBV7-9	NA	TRBJ2-7	CASSPGGSYEQYF
TRBV5-1	NA	TRBJ2-1	CASSIQGDEQFF
TRBV5-1	NA	TRBJ2-1	CASSLDPAGGLVNEQFF
TRBV7-9	few	TRBJ1-3	CASSKGQANTIYF
TRBV10-1	NA	TRBJ2-7	CASSDGPYEQYF
TRBV5-6	NA	TRBJ2-5	CASSPSGGGRETQYF
TRBV19	once	TRBJ2-2	CASSLAVGELFF
TRBV2	NA	TRBJ2-3	CASSGRASGTDTQYF